The sequence of this TCR beta chain was determined in a study of cytomegalovirus exposure and HLA in healthy donors. From germline, CDR1 is MNHEY and CDR2 SMNVEV (reference sequence). With 3 bases clipped from V and 4 bases from J, the junction kept 3 bases outside the gene matches. This CDR3 comprises 15 residues. 13 Jbeta primers and 60 Vbeta primers were used for the PCR. The method was immunoSEQ multiplex PCR; TCRdb's version includes in-frame clones alone and lacks a portion of them. The sample shows fewer than 250,000 clones, around 79% of them seen only once. The study's findings and limits: With further analysis later on, most CMV-associated TCR beta chains appeared HLA-restricted. Researchers reported in a later analysis that a missense DCLRE1C variant was tied to TCR beta V- and J-gene trimming. Earlier analysis found most TCR beta V segments productive about 90% or about 30% of the time. In a later analysis, a genetic analysis reported fewer productive-TCR N-insertions in an Asian-associated ancestry cluster than the cohort average.

On this clone: Its specificity is not known.

The sequence came from a woman under 30 in good health and CMV-seronegative. The chain has TRBV27 and TRBJ2-1, with 10 bases fitting TRBD2. Sequenced material: PBMCs. CDR3 protein: CASSFGGLAYNEQFF. Written as DNA, the CDR3 is TGTGCCAGCAGTTTTGGGGGACTAGCGTACAATGAGCAGTTCTTC.